Each of the 24 T cell receptor beta chains below was sequenced from the same sample in a study of cytomegalovirus exposure and HLA in healthy donors. In the PCR, 60 Vbeta and 13 Jbeta primers were used. Assay: immunoSEQ multiplex PCR; the TCRdb copy retains only in-frame clones and omits some. The data contain about 200,000 clones, approximately 80% of them singletons. Sequencing was done on a sample of PBMCs. The origin of the receptors is a man aged 30 to 45 in good health and CMV-seronegative.

In DNA form, the CDR3 reads TGTGCCAGCAGTTACCTGGGGAGGGACAATGAGCAGTTCTTC. Translating gives CASSYLGRDNEQFF. The V call is TRBV6-5, the J call TRBJ2-1; TRBD2 matches at 7 bases. Per the germline V gene, CDR1 is MNHEY and CDR2 is SVGAGI. Trimming at V came to 2 bases and at J to 5 bases, leaving 3 bases not matched to a gene. CDR3 length equals 14 residues.

J is TRBJ1-1 and V is TRBV4-3; the match to TRBD1 covers 10 bases. The germline gives CDR1 LGHNA, CDR2 YSLEER. The CDR3 loop spans 17 amino acids. V shed 1 base, J shed 1 base, and the junction held 6 bases outside the gene matches. The CDR3 DNA reads TGCGCCAGCAGCCAAGTGGACAGGGGGTTACAGAACACTGAAGCTTTCTTT. It yields the protein CASSQVDRGLQNTEAFF.

V gene TRBV6-5 combines with J gene TRBJ2-2, with 10 bases matching TRBD1. This CDR3 is 15 amino acids long. Germline lookup yields CDR1 MNHEY and CDR2 SVGAGI. Unmatched junction bases numbered 6, after V lost 4 bases and J lost 7 bases. CDR3 DNA: TGTGCCAGCAGTTTAAGGACAGGGGGTGGCGGGGAGCTGTTTTTT. It is translated as CASSLRTGGGGELFF.

This chain joins TRBV4-1 and TRBJ2-7, with 10 positions matching TRBD2. Losses at the gene ends were 4 bases for V and 3 bases for J; bases not matched to a gene: 9. This CDR3 has 16 amino acids. Germline assignment: CDR1 MGHRA and CDR2 YSYEKL. The DNA for the CDR3 is TGCGCCAGCAGCCCCCGAATAGCGGGGGGCCACTACGAGCAGTACTTC. Its translation: CASSPRIAGGHYEQYF.

The rearrangement joins TRBV4-1 to TRBJ1-5; D unresolved. CDR1 and CDR2 from the germline V gene are MGHRA and YSYEKL. Trimming pared 0 bases from V and 1 base from J, leaving 7 bases between. This CDR3 region has 15 residues. CDR3 loop: CASSQDGQSNQPQHF. In DNA form, the CDR3 reads TGCGCCAGCAGCCAAGATGGGCAAAGCAATCAGCCCCAGCATTTT.

This clone was seen only a few times. The chain recombines TRBV7-2 with TRBJ2-7; TRBD1 might be the D (5 bases). Trimming left V 1 base short and J 6 bases short, with 10 bases between. CDR1 and CDR2 from the germline V gene are SGHTA and FQGNSA. The CDR3 spans 13 residues. CDR3 DNA sequence: TGTGCCAGCAGCTTAGGGGTTACAGGCGAGCAGTACTTC. Its translation: CASSLGVTGEQYF.

V gene TRBV7-6 combines with J gene TRBJ2-1; 9 bases map to TRBD1. Germline CDR1 is SGHVS and CDR2 is FNYEAQ. The CDR3 has 15 amino acids. The V segment lost 6 bases and the J segment 5 bases; nucleotides outside the gene matches: 8. The CDR3 reads CASSYTGGANNEQFF. In DNA, the CDR3 is TGTGCCAGCAGTTATACAGGGGGCGCAAACAATGAGCAGTTCTTC.

The chain's CDR3 is CASSSPQGLGAYEQYF. CDR3 DNA: TGTGCCAGCAGTTCCCCACAGGGGTTGGGGGCCTACGAGCAGTACTTC. The V call is TRBV6-6, the J call TRBJ2-7, with 7 bases lining up with TRBD1. This CDR3 spans 16 amino acids. CDR1 is MNHNY and CDR2 is SVGAGI in the germline V gene (reference sequence). With 4 bases clipped from V and 2 bases from J, the junction kept 11 bases outside the gene matches.

With respect to this clone: The same CDR3 can be traced to other DNA sequences in this sample. CDR3 bases: TGTGCCAGCAGTTTGACAGGTGGAAACACCATATATTTT. It encodes CASSLTGGNTIYF. The chain uses TRBV28 and TRBJ1-3; tentative D call: TRBD1 (6 bases). Trimming took off 3 bases at V and 3 bases at J, with 6 bases between the two ends. The germline V gene has CDR1 MDHEN and CDR2 SYDVKM. This CDR3 spans 13 amino acids.

CDR3 amino acids: CASSPTGQGIDEQFF. The DNA for the CDR3 is TGTGCCAGCAGCCCCACGGGACAGGGGATCGATGAGCAGTTCTTC. The chain recombines TRBV11-2 with TRBJ2-1; 10 bases are shared with TRBD1. The CDR3 sequence is 15 residues long. The trim removed 5 bases at V and 8 bases at J, leaving 9 bases unmatched. The germline gives CDR1 SGHAT, CDR2 FQNNGV. Full variable domain (remainder filled in from reference TRBV11-2 and TRBJ2-1): EAGVAQSPRYKIIEKRQSVAFWCNPISGHATLYWYQQILGQGPKLLIQFQNNGVVDDSQLPKDRFSAERLKGVDSTLKIQPAKLEDSAVYLCASSPTGQGIDEQFFGPGTRLTVL.

This clone was seen only a few times. This chain uses TRBV19 with TRBJ2-7; D remains ambiguous. The CDR3 has 14 amino acids. Trimming stripped 5 bases from V and 0 bases from J, with 11 bases between. From germline, CDR1 is LNHDA and CDR2 SQIVND (reference sequence). The CDR3 DNA reads TGTGCCAGTAGTGTCGACACAATCTCCTACGAGCAGTACTTC. It yields the protein CASSVDTISYEQYF.

Comments on this clone: The identical CDR3 is also encoded by other nucleotide sequences in the sample. The chain links TRBV7-3 to TRBJ2-3; D remains ambiguous. Per germline, CDR1 SGHTA and CDR2 FQGTGA. Deletions cut 0 bases from V and 1 base from J, with 2 bases between. The CDR3 consists of 13 residues. The CDR3 DNA sequence: TGTGCCAGCAGCTTAACCGGCACAGATACGCAGTATTTT. Amino acid sequence: CASSLTGTDTQYF.

This chain links TRBV2 with TRBJ1-2, with D possibly TRBD1 on 5 matching bases. The CDR3 runs 13 residues. The V end lost 8 bases, the J end lost 8 bases, and 18 bases lay between the germline ends. The germline V gene has CDR1 SNHLY and CDR2 FYNNEI. CDR3 DNA: TGTGCCAGCTTGTCCGGGGGAGGGTACGGCTACACCTTC. Translation: CASLSGGGYGYTF.

The V call is TRBV27, the J call TRBJ1-2, with 7 positions matching TRBD1. This CDR3 region has 12 residues. Germline assignment: CDR1 MNHEY and CDR2 SMNVEV (reference sequence). Trimming removed 8 bases from V and 4 bases from J; junction bases left unmatched: 4. The CDR3: CASWRQGYGYTF. For the CDR3, the DNA is TGTGCCAGCTGGAGACAGGGCTATGGCTACACCTTC.

Points on this clone: The junction departs from germline at one end; a sequencing error may be responsible. The J gene is TRBJ1-1, the V gene TRBV11-2; D possibly corresponds to TRBD1 (6 bases). From germline, CDR1 is SGHAT and CDR2 FQNNGV. The CDR3 sequence is 12 residues long. The chain's CDR3 is CASSVDRHEAFF. The CDR3 DNA reads as TGTGCCAGCAGCGTAGACAGGCATGAAGCTTTCTTT.

The V call is TRBV11-1, the J call TRBJ2-2; TRBD2 agrees at 12 bases. Trimming removed 5 bases from V and 5 bases from J; junction bases left unmatched: 9. There are 17 residues in the CDR3. CDR1 and CDR2 from the germline V gene are SGHAT and FQDESV (reference sequence). CDR3 in DNA: TGTGCCAGCAGCCATACTAGCGGGGGGCCCCGGACCGGGGAGCTGTTTTTT. This translates into CASSHTSGGPRTGELFF.

The V call is TRBV19, the J call TRBJ2-3; TRBD2 might be the D (6 bases). CDR1 and CDR2 (germline): LNHDA, SQIVND (reference sequence). This CDR3 has 14 amino acids. Trimming shortened V by 2 bases and J by 3 bases, and 9 bases separated the two germline ends. CDR3: CASSIPGSTDTQYF. The DNA of the CDR3 is TGTGCCAGTAGTATACCCGGGAGTACAGATACGCAGTATTTT.

The V gene is TRBV11-3, the J gene TRBJ2-3, with 11 bases matching TRBD2. Losses at the gene ends were 1 base for V and 0 bases for J; bases not matched to a gene: 0. The CDR3 spans 16 residues. Germline V CDR1 and CDR2: SGHNT, YENEEA. Here the CDR3 DNA reads TGTGCCAGCAGCTTAGGGACTAGCGGGAGCACAGATACGCAGTATTTT. Translated, it gives CASSLGTSGSTDTQYF.

The V and J genes are TRBV11-2 and TRBJ2-1; 7 bases are shared with TRBD2. Per germline, CDR1 SGHAT and CDR2 FQNNGV. V was clipped by 2 bases and J by 2 bases; unmatched bases: 6. This CDR3 contains 16 residues. The CDR3 loop is CASSLLAAPTYNEQFF. DNA for the CDR3: TGTGCCAGCAGCTTACTAGCGGCGCCGACCTACAATGAGCAGTTCTTC.

CDR3 loop: CASSLARTGNTGELFF. The CDR3 coding sequence is TGCGCCAGCAGCTTGGCGCGGACAGGGAACACCGGGGAGCTGTTTTTT. The chain uses TRBV5-1 and TRBJ2-2; 7 nucleotides line up with TRBD1. The CDR3 runs 16 residues. Germline V gene sequence: CDR1 SGHRS, CDR2 YFSETQ. Trimming removed 0 bases from V and 1 base from J; junction bases left unmatched: 3. Full variable domain (remainder filled in from reference TRBV5-1 and TRBJ2-2): KAGVTQTPRYLIKTRGQQVTLSCSPISGHRSVSWYQQTPGQGLQFLFEYFSETQRNKGNFPGRFSGRQFSNSRSEMNVSTLELGDSALYLCASSLARTGNTGELFFGEGSRLTVL.

This clone was counted only a few times. The chain couples TRBV6-5 to TRBJ1-1, with TRBD1 matching over 10 bases. CDR1 MNHEY and CDR2 SVGAGI come from the germline V gene. V shed 5 bases, J shed 7 bases, and the junction held 7 bases outside the gene matches. The CDR3 is 14 residues long. CDR3 DNA sequence: TGTGCCAGCAGTCGACAGGGGGCGAGTAGTGAAGCTTTCTTT. The encoded protein is CASSRQGASSEAFF.

The chain recombines TRBV7-8 with TRBJ1-1, with D unresolved. The germline gives CDR1 SGHVS, CDR2 FQNEAQ. Trimming cost V 4 bases and J 0 bases, with 9 bases left between them. This CDR3 is 14 amino acids long. CDR3: CASSSSEVNTEAFF. CDR3 nucleotides: TGTGCCAGCAGCTCGTCCGAGGTGAACACTGAAGCTTTCTTT.

The chain carries TRBV9 and TRBJ2-1; D possibly corresponds to TRBD1 (7 bases). V was clipped by 5 bases and J by 9 bases, with 15 bases between them. Germline loops: CDR1 SGDLS, CDR2 YYNGEE. The CDR3 runs 13 residues. CDR3 loop: CASREGAVGEQFF. The CDR3 nucleotides read TGTGCCAGCAGGGAGGGGGCTGTGGGTGAGCAGTTCTTC.

The DNA of the CDR3 is TGTGCCAGCAGACAGGCTTCCTCTATTAATTCACCCCTCCACTTT. Encoded protein: CASRQASSINSPLHF. The chain recombines TRBV2 with TRBJ1-6; D is possibly TRBD1 (5 bases). V was shortened by 6 bases and J by 6 bases, with 15 bases between the two germline ends. The CDR3 is made up of 15 amino acids. Germline CDR1 SNHLY, CDR2 FYNNEI. The complete variable domain, with remaining parts taken from reference TRBV2 and TRBJ1-6, reads EPEVTQTPSHQVTQMGQEVILRCVPISNHLYFYWYRQILGQKVEFLVSFYNNEISEKSEIFDDQFSVERPDGSNFTLKIRSTKLEDSAMYFCASRQASSINSPLHFGNGTRLTVT.